This T cell receptor (beta chain) comes out of a study of T cells in Graves' hyperthyroidism and ophthalmopathy. Regarding the study as a whole: Ophthalmopathy stood apart from stable hyperthyroidism in a 13 V-J model.

The germline V gene has CDR1 SQVTM and CDR2 ANQGSEA. V lost 6 bases, J lost 6 bases, and 6 bases stayed unmatched. The CDR3 contains 12 residues. Researchers barred patients who had uncontrolled infection, other autoimmune disease, pregnancy or lactation. This clonotype showed up many times. Its antigen is not known. TCR beta CDR3 regions were amplified from RNA. An initial round of RT-PCR targeting the TCR CDR3 relied on the HTBI primer set. Via MiXCR, TCRdb re-called the multiplex PCR reads, giving one row per CDR3 protein. The sample holds roughly 170,000 distinct CDR3 sequences, 15% to 20% seen once.

Sequences were obtained from blood. The receptor's source is a woman aged 45-60 years with Graves' hyperthyroidism. The chain combines TRBV29-1 with TRBJ2-3; 7 nucleotides match TRBD2. The CDR3 DNA follows: TGCAGCGTACTAGCGCCCCCGGATACGCAGTATTTT. Translating it yields CSVLAPPDTQYF.